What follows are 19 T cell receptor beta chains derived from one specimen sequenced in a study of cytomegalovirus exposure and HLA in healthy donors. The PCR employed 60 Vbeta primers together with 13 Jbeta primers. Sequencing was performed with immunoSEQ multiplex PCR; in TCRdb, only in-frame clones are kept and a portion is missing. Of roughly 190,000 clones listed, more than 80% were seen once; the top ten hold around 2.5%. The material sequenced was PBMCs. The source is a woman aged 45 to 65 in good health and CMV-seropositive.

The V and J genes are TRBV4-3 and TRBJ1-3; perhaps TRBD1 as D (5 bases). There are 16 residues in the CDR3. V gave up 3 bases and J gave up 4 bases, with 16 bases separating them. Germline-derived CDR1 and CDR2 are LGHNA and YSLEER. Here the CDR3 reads CASSQTGELSGNTIYF. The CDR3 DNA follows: TGCGCCAGCAGCCAGACGGGGGAGCTTTCCGGAAACACCATATATTTT.

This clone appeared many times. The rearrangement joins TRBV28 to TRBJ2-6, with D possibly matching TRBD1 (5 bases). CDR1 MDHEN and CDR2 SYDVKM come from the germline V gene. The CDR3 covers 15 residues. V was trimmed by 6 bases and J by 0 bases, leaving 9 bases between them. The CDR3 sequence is CASSQGLSGANVLTF. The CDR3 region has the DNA TGTGCCAGCAGCCAGGGCCTCTCTGGGGCCAACGTCCTGACTTTC.

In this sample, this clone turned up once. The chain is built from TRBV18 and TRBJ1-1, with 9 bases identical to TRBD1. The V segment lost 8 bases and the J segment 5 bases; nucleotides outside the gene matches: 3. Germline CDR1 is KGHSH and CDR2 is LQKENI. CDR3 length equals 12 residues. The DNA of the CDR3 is TGTGCCAGCAAACAGGGGGCTACTGAAGCTTTCTTT. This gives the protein CASKQGATEAFF.

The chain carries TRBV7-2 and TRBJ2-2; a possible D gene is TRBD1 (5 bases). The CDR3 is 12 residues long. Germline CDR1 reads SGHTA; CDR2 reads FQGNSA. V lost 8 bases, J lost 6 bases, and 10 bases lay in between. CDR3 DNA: TGTGCCAGCGGGCAGGGTCCCGGGGAGCTGTTTTTT. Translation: CASGQGPGELFF. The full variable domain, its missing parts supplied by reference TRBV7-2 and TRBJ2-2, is GAGVSQSPSNKVTEKGKDVELRCDPISGHTALYWYRQSLGQGLEFLIYFQGNSAPDKSGLPSDRFSAERTGGSVSTLTIQRTQQEDSAVYLCASGQGPGELFFGEGSRLTVL.

CDR3 sequence reads: CASKRRTDQETQYF. The CDR3, as DNA: TGCGCCAGCAAAAGGCGGACAGATCAAGAGACCCAGTACTTC. The rearrangement joins TRBV5-1 to TRBJ2-5; D is perhaps TRBD1 (6 bases). V was cut by 6 bases and J by 2 bases, with 14 bases left in between. Per the germline V gene, CDR1 is SGHRS and CDR2 is YFSETQ. The CDR3 runs 14 residues.

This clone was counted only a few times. The CDR3 nucleotides are TGTGCCAGCAGCCGGACTAGCGGGGACGAGCAGTACTTC. It codes for CASSRTSGDEQYF. V and J are TRBV7-9 and TRBJ2-7; TRBD2 matches 12 bases. Germline values: CDR1 SEHNR, CDR2 FQNEAQ (reference sequence). Unmatched junction bases numbered 1, after V lost 5 bases and J lost 5 bases. The CDR3 totals 13 residues.

CDR3 protein: CASSEAGQGYEQYF. Written as DNA, the CDR3 is TGTGCCAGCAGTGAAGCAGGCCAGGGCTACGAGCAGTACTTC. The rearrangement links TRBV6-1 to TRBJ2-7, with D possibly TRBD1 on 5 matching bases. The CDR3 is made up of 14 amino acids. Per germline, CDR1 MNHNS and CDR2 SASEGT. V was shortened by 0 bases and J by 3 bases, with 9 bases between the two germline ends.

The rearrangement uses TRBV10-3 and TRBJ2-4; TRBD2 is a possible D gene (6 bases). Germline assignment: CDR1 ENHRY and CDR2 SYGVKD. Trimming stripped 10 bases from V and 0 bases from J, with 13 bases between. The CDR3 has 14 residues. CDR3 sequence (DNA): TGTGCCACCTCCCCGGGACTAGCCAAAAACATTCAGTACTTC. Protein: CATSPGLAKNIQYF.

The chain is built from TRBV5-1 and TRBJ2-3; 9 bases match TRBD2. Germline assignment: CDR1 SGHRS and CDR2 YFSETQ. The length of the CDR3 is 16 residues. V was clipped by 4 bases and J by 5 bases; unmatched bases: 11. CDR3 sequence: CASSPEAGGLGDTQYF. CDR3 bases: TGCGCCAGCAGCCCCGAGGCGGGGGGGCTGGGAGATACGCAGTATTTT.

The CDR3 DNA follows: TGTGCCAGCAGTCCGGCCGACAGCATTAACTATGGCTACACCTTC. Encoded protein: CASSPADSINYGYTF. The genes are TRBV28 and TRBJ1-2; perhaps TRBD1 as D (5 bases). Trimming removed 5 bases at V and 1 base at J, with 14 bases between. This CDR3 region has 15 residues. Germline-derived CDR1 and CDR2 are MDHEN and SYDVKM.

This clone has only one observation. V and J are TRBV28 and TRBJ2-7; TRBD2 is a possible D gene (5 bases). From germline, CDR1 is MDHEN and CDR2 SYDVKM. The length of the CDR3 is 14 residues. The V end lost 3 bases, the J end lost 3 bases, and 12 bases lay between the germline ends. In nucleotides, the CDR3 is TGTGCCAGCAGTTTCCCCGGACTGAACTACGAGCAGTACTTC. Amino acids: CASSFPGLNYEQYF.

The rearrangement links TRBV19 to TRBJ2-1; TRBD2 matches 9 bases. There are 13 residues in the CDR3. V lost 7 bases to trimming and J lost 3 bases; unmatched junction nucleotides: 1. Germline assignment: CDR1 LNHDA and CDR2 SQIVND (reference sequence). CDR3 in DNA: TGTGCCAGTAAGCGGGGGGACTACAATGAGCAGTTCTTC. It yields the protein CASKRGDYNEQFF.

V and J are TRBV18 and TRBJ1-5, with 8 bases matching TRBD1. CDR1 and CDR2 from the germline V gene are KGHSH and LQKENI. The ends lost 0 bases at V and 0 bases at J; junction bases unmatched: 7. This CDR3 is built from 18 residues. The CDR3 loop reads CASSPPGQARGSNQPQHF. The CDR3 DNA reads TGTGCCAGCTCACCACCGGGACAGGCAAGGGGTAGCAATCAGCCCCAGCATTTT.

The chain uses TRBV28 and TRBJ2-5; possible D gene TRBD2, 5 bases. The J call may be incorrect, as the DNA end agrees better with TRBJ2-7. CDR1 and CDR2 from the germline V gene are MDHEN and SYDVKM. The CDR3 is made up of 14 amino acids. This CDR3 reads CASSSRTDTYEQYF. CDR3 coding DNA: TGTGCCAGCAGTTCCCGGACTGACACCTACGAGCAGTACTTC.

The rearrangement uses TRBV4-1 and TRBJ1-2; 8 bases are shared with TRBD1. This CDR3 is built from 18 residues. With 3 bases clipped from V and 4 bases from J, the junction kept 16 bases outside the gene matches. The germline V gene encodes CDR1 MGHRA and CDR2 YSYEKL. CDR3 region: CASSHGLSPGTGTYGYTF. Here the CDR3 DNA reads TGCGCCAGCAGCCACGGCTTAAGTCCCGGGACAGGTACCTATGGCTACACCTTC.

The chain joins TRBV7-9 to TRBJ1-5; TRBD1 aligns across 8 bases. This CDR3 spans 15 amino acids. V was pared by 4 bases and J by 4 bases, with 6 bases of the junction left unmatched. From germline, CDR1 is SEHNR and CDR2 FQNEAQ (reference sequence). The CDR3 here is CASSSQGVGNQPQHF. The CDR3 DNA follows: TGTGCCAGCAGCTCACAGGGGGTCGGGAATCAGCCCCAGCATTTT.

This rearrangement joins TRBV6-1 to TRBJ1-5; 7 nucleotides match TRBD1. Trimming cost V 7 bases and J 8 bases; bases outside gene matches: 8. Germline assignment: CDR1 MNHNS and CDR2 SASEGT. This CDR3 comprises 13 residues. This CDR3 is CASTDRVGEPQHF. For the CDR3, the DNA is TGTGCCAGCACCGACAGGGTTGGAGAGCCCCAGCATTTT.

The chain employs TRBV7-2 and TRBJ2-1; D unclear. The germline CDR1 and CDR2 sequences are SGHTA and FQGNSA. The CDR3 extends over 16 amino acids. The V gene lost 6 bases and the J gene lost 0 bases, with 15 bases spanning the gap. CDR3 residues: CASRILPSGSYNEQFF. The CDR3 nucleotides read TGTGCCAGCAGAATCCTTCCCTCCGGCTCCTACAATGAGCAGTTCTTC.

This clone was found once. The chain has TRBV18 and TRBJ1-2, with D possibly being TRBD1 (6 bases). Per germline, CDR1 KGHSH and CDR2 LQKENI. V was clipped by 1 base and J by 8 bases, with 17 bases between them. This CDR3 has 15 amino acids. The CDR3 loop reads CASSPQQGGTKGYTF. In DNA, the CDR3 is TGTGCCAGCTCACCACAGCAGGGAGGGACAAAGGGCTACACCTTC. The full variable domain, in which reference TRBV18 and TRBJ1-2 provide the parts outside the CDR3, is NAGVMQNPRHLVRRRGQEARLRCSPMKGHSHVYWYRQLPEEGLKFMVYLQKENIIDESGMPKERFSAEFPKEGPSILRIQQVVRGDSAAYFCASSPQQGGTKGYTFGSGTRLTVV.